The clone carrying this T cell receptor beta chain was seen more than once but under ten times. This CDR3 is built from 15 residues. Deletions cut 5 bases from V and 2 bases from J, with 16 bases between. CDR1 and CDR2 (germline): SGHTA, FQGNSA. The entry originates in a study of T cells after yellow fever vaccination. MiXCR, applied by TCRdb to the 5' RACE reads, yields one record per CDR3 protein. The sample yields about 310,000 distinct CDR3 sequences, 3.6% seen once. This chain joins TRBV7-2 and TRBJ2-7, with a tentative D call TRBD1 (6 bases). This TCR was sampled from a man aged 18 to 30 who received the YFV17D yellow fever vaccine. Sequencing used PBMCs, obtained on the day of the yellow fever booster vaccination. This CDR3 is CASSPRRGLPYEQYF. For the CDR3, the DNA is TGTGCCAGCAGCCCCCGCAGGGGCTTACCCTACGAGCAGTACTTC.